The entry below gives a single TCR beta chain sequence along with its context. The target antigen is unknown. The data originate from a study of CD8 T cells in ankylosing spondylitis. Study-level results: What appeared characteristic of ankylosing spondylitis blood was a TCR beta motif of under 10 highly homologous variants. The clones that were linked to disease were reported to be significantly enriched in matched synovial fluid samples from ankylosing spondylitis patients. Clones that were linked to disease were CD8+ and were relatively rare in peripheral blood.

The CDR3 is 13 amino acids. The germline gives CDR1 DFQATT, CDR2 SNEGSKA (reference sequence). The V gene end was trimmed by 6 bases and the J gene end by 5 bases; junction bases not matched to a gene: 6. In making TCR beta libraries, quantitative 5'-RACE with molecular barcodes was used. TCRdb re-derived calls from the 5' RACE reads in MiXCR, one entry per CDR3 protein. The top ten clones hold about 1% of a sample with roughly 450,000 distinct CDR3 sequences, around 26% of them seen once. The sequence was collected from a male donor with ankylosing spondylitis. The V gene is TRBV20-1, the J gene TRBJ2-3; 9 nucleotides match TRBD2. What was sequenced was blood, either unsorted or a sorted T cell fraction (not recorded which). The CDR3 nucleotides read TGCAGTGCCGTAGCGGGAGTGGGAGATACGCAGTATTTT. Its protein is CSAVAGVGDTQYF.